Shown below are 2 T cell receptor beta chains from a single sample sequenced in a study of blood T cell repertoires in COVID-19. TCRdb keeps only in-frame clones here, not all; method: immunoSEQ multiplex PCR. In the table there are under 300,000 clones, about 88% of which are singletons. The sample consisted of peripheral blood. Receptor source: a woman in her 40s who had recovered from COVID-19.

DNA of the CDR3: TGTGCCAGTAGTATACTGGCTAGCGGGGACTACGAGCAGTACTTC. This encodes CASSILASGDYEQYF. The rearrangement links TRBV19 to TRBJ2-7; 9 bases are shared with TRBD2. The germline V gene encodes CDR1 LNHDA and CDR2 SQIVND (reference sequence). V lost 2 bases and J lost 3; bases outside the gene matches: 5. The CDR3 is made up of 15 amino acids.

The chain recombines TRBV28 with TRBJ1-2, with TRBD1 matching 8 bases. Germline lookup yields CDR1 MDHEN and CDR2 SYDVKM. Unmatched junction bases numbered 8, after V lost 4 bases and J lost 1 base. This CDR3 has 16 residues. The chain's CDR3 is CASSSRQGPVNYGYTF. As DNA, the CDR3 is TGTGCCAGCAGTTCACGACAGGGGCCGGTTAACTATGGCTACACCTTC.